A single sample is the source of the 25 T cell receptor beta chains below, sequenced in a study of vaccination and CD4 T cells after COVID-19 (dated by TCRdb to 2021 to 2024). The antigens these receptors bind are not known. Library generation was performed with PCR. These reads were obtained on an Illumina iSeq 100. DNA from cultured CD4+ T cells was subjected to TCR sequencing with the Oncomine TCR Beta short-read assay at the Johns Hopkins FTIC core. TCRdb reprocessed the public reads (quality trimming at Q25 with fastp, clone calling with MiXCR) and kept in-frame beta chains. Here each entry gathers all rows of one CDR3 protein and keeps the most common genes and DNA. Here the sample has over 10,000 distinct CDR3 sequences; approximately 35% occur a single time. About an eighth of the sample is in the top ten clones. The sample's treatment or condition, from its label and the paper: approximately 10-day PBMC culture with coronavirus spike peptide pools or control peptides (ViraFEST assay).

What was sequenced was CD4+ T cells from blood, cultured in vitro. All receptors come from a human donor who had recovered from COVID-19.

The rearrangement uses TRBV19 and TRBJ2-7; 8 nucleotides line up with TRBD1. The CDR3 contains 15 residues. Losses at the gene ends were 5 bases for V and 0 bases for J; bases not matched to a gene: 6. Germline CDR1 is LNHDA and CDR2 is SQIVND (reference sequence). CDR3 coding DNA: TGTGCCAGTAGTCCTGGACAGGGCCGCTCCTACGAGCAGTACTTC. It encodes CASSPGQGRSYEQYF.

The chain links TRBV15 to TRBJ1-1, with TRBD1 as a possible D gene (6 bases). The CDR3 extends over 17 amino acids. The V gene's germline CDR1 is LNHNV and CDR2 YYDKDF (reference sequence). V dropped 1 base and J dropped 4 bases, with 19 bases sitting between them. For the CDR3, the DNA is TGTGCCACCAGCAGAGCATTGCTGACAGCAGGGGCCACTGAAGCTTTCTTT. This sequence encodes CATSRALLTAGATEAFF.

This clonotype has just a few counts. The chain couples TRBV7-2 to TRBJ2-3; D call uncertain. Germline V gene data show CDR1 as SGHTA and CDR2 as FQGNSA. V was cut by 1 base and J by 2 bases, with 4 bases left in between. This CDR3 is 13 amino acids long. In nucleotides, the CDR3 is TGTGCCAGCAGCTTAGGCCTCACAGATACGCAGTATTTT. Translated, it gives CASSLGLTDTQYF.

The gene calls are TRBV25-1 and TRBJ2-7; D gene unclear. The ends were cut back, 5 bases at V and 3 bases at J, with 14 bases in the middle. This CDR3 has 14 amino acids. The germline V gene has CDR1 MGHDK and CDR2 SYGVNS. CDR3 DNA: TGTGCCAGCAGTACCGCCAGGACGGTCTACGAGCAGTACTTC. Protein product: CASSTARTVYEQYF.

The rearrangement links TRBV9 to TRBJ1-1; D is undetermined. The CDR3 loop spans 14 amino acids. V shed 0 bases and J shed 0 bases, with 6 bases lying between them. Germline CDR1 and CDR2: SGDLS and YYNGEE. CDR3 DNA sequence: TGTGCCAGCAGCGTAGGTACAGTGAACACTGAAGCTTTCTTT. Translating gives CASSVGTVNTEAFF.

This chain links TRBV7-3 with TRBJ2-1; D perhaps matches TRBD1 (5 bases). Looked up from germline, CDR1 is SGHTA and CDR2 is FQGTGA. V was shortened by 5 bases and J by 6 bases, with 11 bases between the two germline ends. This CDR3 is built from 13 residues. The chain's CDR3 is CASSTKQGNEQFF. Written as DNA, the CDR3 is TGTGCCAGCAGCACGAAGCAGGGCAATGAGCAGTTCTTC.

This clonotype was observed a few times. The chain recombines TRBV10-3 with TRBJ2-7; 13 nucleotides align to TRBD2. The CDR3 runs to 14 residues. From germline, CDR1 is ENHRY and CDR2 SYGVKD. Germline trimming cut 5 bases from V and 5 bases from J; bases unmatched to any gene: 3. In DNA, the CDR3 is TGTGCCATCAGTACTAGCGGGAGGGGGAACGAGCAGTACTTC. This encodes CAISTSGRGNEQYF.

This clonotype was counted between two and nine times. In DNA, the CDR3 is TGCAGTGCTAGAGGAGGGGGTCTGCAGCCCCAGCATTTT. This encodes CSARGGGLQPQHF. V and J are TRBV20-1 and TRBJ1-5; the D gene is possibly TRBD1 (6 bases). Germline V gene data show CDR1 as DFQATT and CDR2 as SNEGSKA (reference sequence). The V and J ends lost 1 base and 7 bases respectively, with 11 bases between them. This CDR3 comprises 13 residues.

The CDR3 DNA sequence: TGTGCCAGCAGCTTGAGATCGGTGGTGATACGACGGGTAGAGCAGTACTTC. It translates to CASSLRSVVIRRVEQYF. The J gene is TRBJ2-7, the V gene TRBV11-2; D not resolved. V lost 3 bases, J lost 7 bases, and 25 bases lay in between. The CDR3 totals 17 residues. Germline V gene lookup returns CDR1 SGHAT and CDR2 FQNNGV.

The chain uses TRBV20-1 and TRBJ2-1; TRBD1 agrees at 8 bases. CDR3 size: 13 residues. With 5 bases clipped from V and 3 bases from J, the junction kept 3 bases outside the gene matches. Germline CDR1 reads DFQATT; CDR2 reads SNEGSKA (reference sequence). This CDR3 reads CSARGQVYNEQFF. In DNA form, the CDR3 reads TGCAGTGCTCGGGGACAGGTCTACAATGAGCAGTTCTTC.

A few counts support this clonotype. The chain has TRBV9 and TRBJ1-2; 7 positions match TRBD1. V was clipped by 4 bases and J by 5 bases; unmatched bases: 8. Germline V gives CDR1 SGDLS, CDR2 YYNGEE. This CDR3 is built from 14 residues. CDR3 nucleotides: TGTGCCAGCAGCTCCAGCTGGGACAGATATGGCTACACCTTC. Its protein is CASSSSWDRYGYTF.

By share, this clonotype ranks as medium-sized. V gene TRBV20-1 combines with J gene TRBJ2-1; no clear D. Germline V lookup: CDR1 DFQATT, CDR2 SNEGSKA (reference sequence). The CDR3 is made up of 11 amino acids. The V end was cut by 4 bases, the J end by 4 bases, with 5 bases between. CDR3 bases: TGCAGTGCTAACGTGTACAATGAGCAGTTCTTC. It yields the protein CSANVYNEQFF.

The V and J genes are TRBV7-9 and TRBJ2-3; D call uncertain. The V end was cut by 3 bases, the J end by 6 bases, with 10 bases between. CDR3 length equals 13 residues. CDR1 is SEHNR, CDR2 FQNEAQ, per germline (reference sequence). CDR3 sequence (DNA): TGTGCCAGCAGCTTCCCCCAGCCGGATACGCAGTATTTT. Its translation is CASSFPQPDTQYF.

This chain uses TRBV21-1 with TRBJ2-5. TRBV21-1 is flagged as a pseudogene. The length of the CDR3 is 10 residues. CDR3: CASSRETQYF. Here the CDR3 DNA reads TGTGCCAGCAGCAGAGAGACCCAGTACTTC.

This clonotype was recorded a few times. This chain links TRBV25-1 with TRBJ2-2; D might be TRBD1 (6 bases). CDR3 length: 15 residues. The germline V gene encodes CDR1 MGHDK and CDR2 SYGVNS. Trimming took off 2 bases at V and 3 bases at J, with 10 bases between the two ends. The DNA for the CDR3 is TGTGCCAGCAGTGAACAGGGGCTACACACCGGGGAGCTGTTTTTT. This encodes CASSEQGLHTGELFF.

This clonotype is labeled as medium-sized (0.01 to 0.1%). CDR3 in amino acids: CATSMESNQPQHF. CDR3 DNA: TGTGCCACCAGCATGGAGAGCAATCAGCCCCAGCATTTT. This rearrangement joins TRBV15 to TRBJ1-5, with D unclear. Trimming pared 4 bases from V and 1 base from J, leaving 5 bases between. This CDR3 region has 13 residues. CDR1 and CDR2 from the germline V gene are LNHNV and YYDKDF (reference sequence).

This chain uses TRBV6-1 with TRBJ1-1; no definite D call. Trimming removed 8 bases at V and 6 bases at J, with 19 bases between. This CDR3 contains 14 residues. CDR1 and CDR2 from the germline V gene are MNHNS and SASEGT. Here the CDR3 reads CASDLDRAVPEAFF. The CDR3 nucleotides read TGTGCCAGCGACTTGGATAGGGCTGTTCCTGAAGCTTTCTTT.

The CDR3 region has the DNA TGTGCCAGTAGTATAGATCGGGACAGGGGACAAGATAACAATCAGCCCCAGCATTTT. Translating gives CASSIDRDRGQDNNQPQHF. The rearrangement links TRBV19 to TRBJ1-5; 10 bases map to TRBD1. Trimming removed 0 bases from V and 3 bases from J; junction bases left unmatched: 11. The germline V gene encodes CDR1 LNHDA and CDR2 SQIVND (reference sequence). The CDR3 runs 19 residues.

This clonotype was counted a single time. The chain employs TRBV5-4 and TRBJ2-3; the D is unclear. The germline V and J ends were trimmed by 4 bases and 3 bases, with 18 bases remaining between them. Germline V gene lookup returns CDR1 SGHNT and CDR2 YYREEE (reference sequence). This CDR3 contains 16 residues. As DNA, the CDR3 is TGTGCCAGCAGCGGGATCGCAGGCGTAAGAACAGATACGCAGTATTTT. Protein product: CASSGIAGVRTDTQYF.

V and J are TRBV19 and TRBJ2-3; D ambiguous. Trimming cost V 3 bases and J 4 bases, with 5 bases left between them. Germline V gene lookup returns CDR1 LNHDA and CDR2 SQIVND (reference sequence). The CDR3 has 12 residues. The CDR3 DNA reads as TGTGCCAGTAGTATGACCGCAGATACGCAGTATTTT. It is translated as CASSMTADTQYF.

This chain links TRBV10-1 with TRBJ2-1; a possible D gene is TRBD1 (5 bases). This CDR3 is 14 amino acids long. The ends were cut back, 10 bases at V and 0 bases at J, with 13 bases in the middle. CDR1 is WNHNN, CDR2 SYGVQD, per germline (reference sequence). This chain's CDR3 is CATGRPSSYNEQFF. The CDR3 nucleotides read TGCGCCACAGGGCGGCCCAGCTCCTACAATGAGCAGTTCTTC.

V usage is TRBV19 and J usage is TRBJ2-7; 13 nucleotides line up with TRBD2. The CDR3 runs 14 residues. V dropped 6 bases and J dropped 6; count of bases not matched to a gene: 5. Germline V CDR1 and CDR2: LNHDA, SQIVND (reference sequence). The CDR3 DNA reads TGTGCCAGTAGCCCACTAGCGGGAGGGGCCGAGCAGTACTTC. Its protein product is CASSPLAGGAEQYF.

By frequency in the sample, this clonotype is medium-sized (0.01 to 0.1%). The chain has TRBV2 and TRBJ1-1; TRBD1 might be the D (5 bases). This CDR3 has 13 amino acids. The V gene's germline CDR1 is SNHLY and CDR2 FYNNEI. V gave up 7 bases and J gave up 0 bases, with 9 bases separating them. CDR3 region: CASMRGMNTEAFF. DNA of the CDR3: TGTGCCAGCATGCGGGGGATGAACACTGAAGCTTTCTTT. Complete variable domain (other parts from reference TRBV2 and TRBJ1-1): EPEVTQTPSHQVTQMGQEVILRCVPISNHLYFYWYRQILGQKVEFLVSFYNNEISEKSEIFDDQFSVERPDGSNFTLKIRSTKLEDSAMYFCASMRGMNTEAFFGQGTRLTVV.

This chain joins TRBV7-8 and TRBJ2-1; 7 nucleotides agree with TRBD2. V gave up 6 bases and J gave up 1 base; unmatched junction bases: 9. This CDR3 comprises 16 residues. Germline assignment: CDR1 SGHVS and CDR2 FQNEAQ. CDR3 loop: CASRLSGSGSYNEQFF. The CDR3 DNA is TGTGCCAGCAGACTATCGGGTAGCGGGTCCTACAATGAGCAGTTCTTC.

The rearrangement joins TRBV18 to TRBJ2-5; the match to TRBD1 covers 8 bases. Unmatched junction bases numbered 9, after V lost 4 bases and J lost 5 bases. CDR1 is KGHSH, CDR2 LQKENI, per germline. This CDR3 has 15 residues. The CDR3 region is CASSLGQGPVETQYF. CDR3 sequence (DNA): TGTGCCAGCTCACTCGGACAGGGTCCTGTGGAGACCCAGTACTTC.